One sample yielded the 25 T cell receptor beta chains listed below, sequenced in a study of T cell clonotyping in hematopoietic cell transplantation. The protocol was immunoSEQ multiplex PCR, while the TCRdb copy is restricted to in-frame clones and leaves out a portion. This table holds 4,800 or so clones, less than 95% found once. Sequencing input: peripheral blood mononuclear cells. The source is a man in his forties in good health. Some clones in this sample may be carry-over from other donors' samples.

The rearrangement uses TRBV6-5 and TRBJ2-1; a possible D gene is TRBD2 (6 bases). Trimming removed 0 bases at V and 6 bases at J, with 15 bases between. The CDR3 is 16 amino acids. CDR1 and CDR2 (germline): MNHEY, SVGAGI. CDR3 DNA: TGTGCCAGCAGTTACTCTGTCCGGGAGCGCACCAATGAGCAGTTCTTC. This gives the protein CASSYSVRERTNEQFF.

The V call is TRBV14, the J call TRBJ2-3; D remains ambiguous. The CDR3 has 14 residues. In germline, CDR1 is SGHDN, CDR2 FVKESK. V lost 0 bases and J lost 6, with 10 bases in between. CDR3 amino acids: CASSQDLGRDTQYF. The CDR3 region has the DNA TGTGCCAGCAGCCAAGATCTGGGCAGGGATACGCAGTATTTT.

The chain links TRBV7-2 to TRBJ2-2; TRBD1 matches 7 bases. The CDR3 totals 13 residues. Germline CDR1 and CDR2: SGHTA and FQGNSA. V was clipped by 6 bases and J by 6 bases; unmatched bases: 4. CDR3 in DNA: TGTGCCAGCAGTTCACAGGGGTCCGGGGAGCTGTTTTTT. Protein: CASSSQGSGELFF.

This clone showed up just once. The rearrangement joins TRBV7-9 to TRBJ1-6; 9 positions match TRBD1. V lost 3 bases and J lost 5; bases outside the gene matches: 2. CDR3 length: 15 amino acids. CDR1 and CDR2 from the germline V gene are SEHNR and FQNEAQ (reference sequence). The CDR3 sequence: CASSLGQGDNSPLHF. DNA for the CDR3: TGTGCCAGCAGCTTGGGACAGGGTGATAATTCACCCCTCCACTTT.

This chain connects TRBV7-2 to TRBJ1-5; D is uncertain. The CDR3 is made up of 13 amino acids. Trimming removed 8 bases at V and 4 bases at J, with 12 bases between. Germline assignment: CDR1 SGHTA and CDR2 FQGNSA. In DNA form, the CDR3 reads TGTGCCAGCGCTCCGACGACTAATCAGCCCCAGCATTTT. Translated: CASAPTTNQPQHF.

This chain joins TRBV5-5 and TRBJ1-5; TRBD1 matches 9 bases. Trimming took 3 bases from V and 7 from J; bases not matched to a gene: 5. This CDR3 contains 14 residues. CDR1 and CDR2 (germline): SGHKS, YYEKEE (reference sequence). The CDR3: CASSSGTGYQPQHF. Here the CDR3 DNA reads TGTGCCAGCAGCTCAGGGACAGGGTACCAGCCCCAGCATTTT.

This chain's CDR3 is CATSTPDSFLYGYTF. CDR3 bases: TGTGCCACCAGCACCCCGGACAGTTTCCTCTATGGCTACACCTTC. The chain has TRBV15 and TRBJ1-2; a possible D gene is TRBD1 (6 bases). Germline-derived CDR1 and CDR2 are LNHNV and YYDKDF (reference sequence). Deletions cut 4 bases from V and 4 bases from J, with 16 bases between. The CDR3 covers 15 residues.

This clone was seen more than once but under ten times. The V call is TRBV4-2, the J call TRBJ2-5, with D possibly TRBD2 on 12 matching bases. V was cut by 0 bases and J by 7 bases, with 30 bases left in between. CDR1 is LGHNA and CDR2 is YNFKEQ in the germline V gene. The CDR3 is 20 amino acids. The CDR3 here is CASSQDSGQGASGRAATQYF. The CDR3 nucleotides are TGTGCCAGCAGCCAAGATTCAGGACAGGGGGCTAGCGGGAGGGCCGCGACCCAGTACTTC.

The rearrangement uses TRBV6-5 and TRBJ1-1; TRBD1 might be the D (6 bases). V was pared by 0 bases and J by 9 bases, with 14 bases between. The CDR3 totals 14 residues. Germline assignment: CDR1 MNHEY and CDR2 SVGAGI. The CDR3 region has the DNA TGTGCCAGCAGTTACTCCGAGACTTGGGGGCAAGCTTTCTTT. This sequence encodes CASSYSETWGQAFF.

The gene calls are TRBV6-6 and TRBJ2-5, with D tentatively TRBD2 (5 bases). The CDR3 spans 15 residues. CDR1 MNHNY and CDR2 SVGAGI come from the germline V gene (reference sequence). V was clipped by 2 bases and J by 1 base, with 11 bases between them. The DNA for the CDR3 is TGTGCCAGCAGTTACGCTTCCAGCGGCCAAGAGACCCAGTACTTC. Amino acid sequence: CASSYASSGQETQYF.

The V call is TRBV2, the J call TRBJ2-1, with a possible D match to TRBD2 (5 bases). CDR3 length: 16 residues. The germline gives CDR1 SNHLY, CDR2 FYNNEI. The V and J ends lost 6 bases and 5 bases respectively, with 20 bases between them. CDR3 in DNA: TGTGCCAGCAGACCCGGTGCAAGCGGTGAGAACAATGAGCAGTTCTTC. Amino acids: CASRPGASGENNEQFF.

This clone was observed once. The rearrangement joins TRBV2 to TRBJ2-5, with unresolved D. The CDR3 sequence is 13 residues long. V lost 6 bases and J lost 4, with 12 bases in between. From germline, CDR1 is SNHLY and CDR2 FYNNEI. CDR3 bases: TGTGCCAGCAGGTACACTGTCGGAGAGACCCAGTACTTC. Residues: CASRYTVGETQYF. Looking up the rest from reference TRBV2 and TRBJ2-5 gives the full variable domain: EPEVTQTPSHQVTQMGQEVILRCVPISNHLYFYWYRQILGQKVEFLVSFYNNEISEKSEIFDDQFSVERPDGSNFTLKIRSTKLEDSAMYFCASRYTVGETQYFGPGTRLLVL.

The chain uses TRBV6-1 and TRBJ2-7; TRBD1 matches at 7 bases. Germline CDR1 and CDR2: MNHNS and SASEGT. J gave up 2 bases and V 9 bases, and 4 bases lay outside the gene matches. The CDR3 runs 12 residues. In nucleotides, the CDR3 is TGTGCCAGTTCGGGACAGACCTACGAGCAGTACTTC. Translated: CASSGQTYEQYF.

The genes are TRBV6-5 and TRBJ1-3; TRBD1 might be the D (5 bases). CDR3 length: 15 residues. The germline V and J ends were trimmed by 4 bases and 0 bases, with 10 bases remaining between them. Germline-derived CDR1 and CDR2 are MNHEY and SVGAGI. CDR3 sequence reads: CASSSRGVSGNTIYF. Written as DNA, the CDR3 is TGTGCCAGCAGTTCACGAGGGGTCTCTGGAAACACCATATATTTT.

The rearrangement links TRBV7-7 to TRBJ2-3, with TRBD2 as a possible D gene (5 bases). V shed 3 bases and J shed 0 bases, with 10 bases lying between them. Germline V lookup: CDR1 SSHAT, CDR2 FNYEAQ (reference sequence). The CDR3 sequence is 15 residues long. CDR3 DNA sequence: TGTGCCAGCAGCTTCGGGATCTCTAGCACAGATACGCAGTATTTT. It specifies CASSFGISSTDTQYF.

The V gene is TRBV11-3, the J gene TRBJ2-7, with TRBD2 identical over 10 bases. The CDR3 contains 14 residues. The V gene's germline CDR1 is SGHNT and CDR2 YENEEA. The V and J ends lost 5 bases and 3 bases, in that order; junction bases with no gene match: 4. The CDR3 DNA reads TGTGCCAGCAGCCGAGGACTAGCGGTCTACGAGCAGTACTTC. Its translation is CASSRGLAVYEQYF.

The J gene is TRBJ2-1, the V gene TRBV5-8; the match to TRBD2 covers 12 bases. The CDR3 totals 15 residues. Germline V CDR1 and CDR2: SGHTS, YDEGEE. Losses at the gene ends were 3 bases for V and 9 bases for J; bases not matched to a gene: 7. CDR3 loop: CASSSALAGGIEQFF. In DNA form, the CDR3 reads TGTGCCAGCAGCTCGGCACTAGCGGGAGGAATTGAGCAGTTCTTC.

DNA for the CDR3: TGCGCCAGCAGTGAACAGGCGACAGATACGCAGTATTTT. This gives the protein CASSEQATDTQYF. The chain has TRBV10-2 and TRBJ2-3; weak D call: TRBD1 (5 bases). Trimming removed 3 bases from V and 3 bases from J, with 7 bases in between. The CDR3 runs to 13 residues. Germline CDR1 and CDR2: WSHSY and SAAADI.

CDR3 nucleotides: TGCGCCAGCAGCTTGTTTAGCGGGAGTAATTCCGGGGAGCTGTTTTTT. Translating gives CASSLFSGSNSGELFF. This chain connects TRBV5-1 to TRBJ2-2, with 9 bases identical to TRBD2. Germline-derived CDR1 and CDR2 are SGHRS and YFSETQ. The CDR3 runs 16 residues. The J segment lost 6 bases and the V segment lost 1 base, leaving 7 bases of the junction unmatched.

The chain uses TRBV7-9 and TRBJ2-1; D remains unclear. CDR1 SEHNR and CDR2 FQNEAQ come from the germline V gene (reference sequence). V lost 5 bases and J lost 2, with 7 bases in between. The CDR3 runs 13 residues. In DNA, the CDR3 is TGTGCCAGCAGCCCCGACCCCTACAATGAGCAGTTCTTC. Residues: CASSPDPYNEQFF.

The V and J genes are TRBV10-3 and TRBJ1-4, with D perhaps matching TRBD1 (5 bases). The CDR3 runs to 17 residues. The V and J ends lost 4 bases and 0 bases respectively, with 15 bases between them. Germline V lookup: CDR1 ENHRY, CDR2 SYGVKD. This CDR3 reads CAISAEQGESTNEKLFF. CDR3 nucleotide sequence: TGTGCCATCAGTGCCGAGCAGGGCGAGTCAACTAATGAAAAACTGTTTTTT.

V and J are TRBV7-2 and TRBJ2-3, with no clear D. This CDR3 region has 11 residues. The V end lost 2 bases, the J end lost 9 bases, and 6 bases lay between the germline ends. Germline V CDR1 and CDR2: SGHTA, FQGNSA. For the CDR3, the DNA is TGTGCCAGCAGCTTAAAAGCAACGCAGTATTTT. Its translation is CASSLKATQYF.

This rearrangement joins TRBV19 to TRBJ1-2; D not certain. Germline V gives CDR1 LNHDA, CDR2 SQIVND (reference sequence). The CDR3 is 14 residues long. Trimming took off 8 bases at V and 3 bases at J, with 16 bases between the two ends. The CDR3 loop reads CASQHSAGYYGYTF. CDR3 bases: TGTGCCAGTCAGCACTCGGCGGGATACTATGGCTACACCTTC.

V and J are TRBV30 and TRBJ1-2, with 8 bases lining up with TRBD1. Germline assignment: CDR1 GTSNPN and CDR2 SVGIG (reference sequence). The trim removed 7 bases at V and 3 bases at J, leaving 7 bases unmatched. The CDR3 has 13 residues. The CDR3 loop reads CAFHRGFDYGYTF. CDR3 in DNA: TGTGCCTTCCACAGGGGGTTCGACTATGGCTACACCTTC.

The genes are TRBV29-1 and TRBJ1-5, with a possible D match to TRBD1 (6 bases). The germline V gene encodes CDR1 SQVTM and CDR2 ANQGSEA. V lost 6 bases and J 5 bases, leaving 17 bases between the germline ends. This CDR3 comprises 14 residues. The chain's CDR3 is CSVLQGNGDQPQHF. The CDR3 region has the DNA TGCAGCGTGCTCCAGGGGAACGGTGATCAGCCCCAGCATTTT.